These T cell receptor beta chains were read from a single sample in a study of T cells in Graves' hyperthyroidism and ophthalmopathy. One entry per CDR3 protein results from TCRdb running MiXCR on the multiplex PCR reads. The table records about 570,000 distinct CDR3 sequences, under 60% of them present only once. The sample taken for sequencing was peripheral blood or thyroid tissue (not recorded which). These TCRs come from an adult woman with Graves' disease, either hyperthyroidism or ophthalmopathy (not recorded which). Both conserved end residues are part of each CDR3. D genes are given only for firm matches. Expanded clones are given a class, and other clones once, few, many or no size at all.

- | TRBJ2-7 | - | TRBV28 | TGTGCCAGCCAGGGAGGGGACACAGACTCCTACGAGCAGTACTTC | CASQGGDTDSYEQYF
- | TRBJ1-1 | many | TRBV29-1 | TGCAGCATCAGGGGACTAAACATGAACACTGAAGCTTTCTTT | CSIRGLNMNTEAFF
TRBD1 | TRBJ1-5 | - | TRBV7-2 | TGTGCCAGCAGCTTAGAGGGACAGGGGGATAGCAATCAGCCCCAGCATTTT | CASSLEGQGDSNQPQHF
TRBD2 | TRBJ2-7 | - | TRBV3-1 | TGTGCCAGCAGCCAAGTAGCGGGATCCCCCGACGAGCAGTACTTC | CASSQVAGSPDEQYF
- | TRBJ2-5 | many | TRBV7-8 | TGTGCCAGCAGCTTAGGTGGGGGGCTAGGAGAGACCCAGTACTTC | CASSLGGGLGETQYF
- | TRBJ1-6 | - | TRBV11-2 | TGTGCCAGCAGCTTGGGACAACCCCTCCACTTT | CASSLGQPLHF
TRBD1 | TRBJ1-1 | - | TRBV24-1 | TGTGCCACCAGTGACCGCCGACAGGGTAGAAGGTTT | CATSDRRQGRRF
- | TRBJ1-6 | - | TRBV7-8 | TGTGCCAGCAGCTCCGCACCGGGACTAGCCTCCTATAATTCACCCCTCCACTTT | CASSSAPGLASYNSPLHF
- | TRBJ1-2 | - | TRBV7-2 | TGTGCCAGCAGCTTAACGGCCAGGGGACCGTACGGCTACACCTTC | CASSLTARGPYGYTF
TRBD1 | TRBJ1-1 | many | TRBV2 | TGTGCCAGCAGTAACAGGGGTGGCACTGAAGCTTTCTTT | CASSNRGGTEAFF
TRBD1 | TRBJ1-2 | - | TRBV2 | TGTGCCAGCAGTTCTCGGACAGGGACCGTCTATGGCTACACCTTC | CASSSRTGTVYGYTF
TRBD1 | TRBJ2-5 | - | TRBV29-1 | TGCAGCACCCGGACAGGGAGGCAGGAGACCCAGTACTTC | CSTRTGRQETQYF
- | TRBJ2-5 | - | TRBV7-8 | TGTGCCAGCACCCCGGGACAAGAGACCCAGTACTTC | CASTPGQETQYF
TRBD1 | TRBJ1-1 | - | TRBV15 | TGTGCCACCAAAGGGGGCCTGAACACTGAAGCTTTCTTT | CATKGGLNTEAFF
TRBD1 | TRBJ2-7 | many | TRBV5-1 | TGCGCCAGCAGCCCAGACAGGGGGCTTAACGAGCAGTACTTC | CASSPDRGLNEQYF
TRBD2 | TRBJ2-7 | - | TRBV5-1 | TGCGCCAGCAGCGGAACTAGCGGGTTTACCTACGAGCAGTACTTC | CASSGTSGFTYEQYF
TRBD2 | TRBJ2-5 | once | TRBV5-4 | TGTGCCAGCAGCGCAGGCCTAGCGGAAGAGACCCAGTACTTC | CASSAGLAEETQYF
TRBD2 | TRBJ2-2 | - | TRBV10-2 | TGCGCCAGCAGTGTGACTAGCGGGAGTGGCGGGGAGCTGTTTTTT | CASSVTSGSGGELFF